The entry that follows covers one T cell receptor (beta chain) sequence. Its antigen is currently not known. One base away there is no much larger clone; base qualities are not given. This sample is drawn from a study of shared clonotypes between healthy human individuals (dated by TCRdb to about 2020). Context from the whole study: Three men and a couple of women, aged 18 to 49 years, made up the cohort. To increase sequencing depth and limit assay-specific biases, TCR repertoire library preparation and sequencing were carried out by different laboratories using diverse techniques. The study deeply sequenced blood TCR repertoires of five healthy adults to estimate repertoire size and the extent of clonotype sharing between individuals. For each donor, CD4 naive and CD4 memory were each given three plates, CD8 naive was given two plates, and CD8 memory was given one plate. Between about 0.94 and 8.9 billion PBMCs per donor were obtained by leukapheresis.

CD8 naive samples consisted of CD45RO-negative cells that were positively selected for CCR7, yielding a CD45RA+CCR7+ population without TemRA cells. The donors were healthy, HIV-negative adults with no recently reported acute infections or vaccinations. Every donor was a Caucasian adult residing in Nashville, Tennessee, USA. Blood was obtained by leukapheresis, after which PBMCs were separated by Ficoll-Histopaque density gradient centrifugation and cryopreserved in liquid nitrogen vapor phase. Purity and quantity of every magnetically sorted T cell population were checked by analytical flow cytometry. Each sorted fraction had its genomic DNA isolated and then quantified by UV absorbance on a Nanodrop 2000c. Findings and caveats that apply to the study as a whole: Across several donors, roughly 5.4% of naive CD4, roughly 3.8% of naive CD8, about 2.3% of memory CD4, and 0.4% of memory CD8 clonotypes were shared. Naive subsets generally had larger estimated clonotype richness than memory subsets did. Based on pairwise subsampling, the degree of clonotype sharing among donors was expected to be affected by sequencing depth. Incomplete sequencing was indicated by rarefaction of sorted-subset datasets, despite the large sequencing depth. The genetic and exposure-history diversity represented was limited by the small number of donors. Only blood was sampled, and tissue TCR repertoires likely differ from those in blood. Clonotypes shared by all four sorted-subset donors showed higher generation probabilities than non-shared clonotypes.

Using the deep immunoSEQ assay, multiplex PCR amplified TCR CDR3 regions from genomic DNA. Extracted genomic DNA from each cell subset was spread evenly across all wells of several immunoSEQ 96-well plates, with each plate serving as a replicate. For sorted subsets, around 0.2 ug genomic DNA, equal to 25,000 to 35,000 T cell genomes, was loaded into each replicate PCR. Purified libraries were quantified with a Qubit 3.0 fluorometer, sized on a Bioanalyzer 2100, and re-quantified with the KAPA Library Quantification kit. Every immunoSEQ 96-well plate was sequenced on a dedicated single-read 150-cycle Illumina NextSeq 550 flow cell. In the authors' own workflow: Because only junctional sequences without quality scores were contained in the immunoSEQ output, filtering matching that applied to full-length reads could not be performed. To assign V/J genes and CDR3, sequences were annotated using PyIR, a Python wrapper for IgBLAST v1.9, with IMGT germline references. Reads with weak V/J assignments (E-value above 1e-6), missing CDR3, stop codons, out-of-frame junctions, or ambiguous translated residues were removed. A V3J clonotype was defined by an identical inferred V gene, J gene, and CDR3 amino acid sequence. Percentage overlap between repertoires was calculated by dividing the number of shared unique clonotypes by the size of the smaller repertoire. Repertoire richness was assessed with RTK rarefaction, the Chao1 estimator, and Recon v2.1 estimates of unobserved clonotypes. OLGA was used to compute generation probabilities for all TCRbeta clonotypes that the gDNA method yielded from a handful of donors. TCRdb limited this immuneACCESS table to in-frame rearrangements with V and J called. A share of clones is missing; checked studies link under half to unresolved V genes, and the rest is unexplained. For V, J and clone size, that table is used; D and trimming come from the DNA. The sample table holds fewer than 850,000 clones, of which 96% were seen once. In total, the top ten clones hold about 0.22% of the sample.

In the germline V gene (reference sequence), CDR1 corresponds to LNHDA and CDR2 to SQIVND. V and J are trimmed by 5 bases and 1 base, and the gene matches miss 7 bases of the junction. Including the terminal cysteine and phenylalanine, the CDR3 comprises 16 residues. Only the CDR3 region is kept as DNA, spanning 48 bases read in frame from base 1. The V and J genes are TRBV19 and TRBJ2-5; TRBD2 aligns with 10 central bases. The TCR comes from a man aged 30 to 45 in good health. Source material: naive CD8+ T cells sorted from blood. The label giving this sample's cell subset or site can be read as: CD45RA+CCR7+. The CDR3 loop reads CASSATGTSVQETQYF. The nucleotides are TGTGCCAGTAGTGCGACCGGGACTAGCGTCCAAGAGACCCAGTACTTC.